The clone carrying this T cell receptor beta chain occurred once. The antigen remains undetermined. This CDR3 comprises 16 residues. Trimming took 0 bases from V and 2 from J; bases not matched to a gene: 6. Looked up from germline, CDR1 is SGHRS and CDR2 is YFSETQ. The repertoire was sequenced with immunoSEQ multiplex PCR; TCRdb's copy has only in-frame clones and lacks some. The table includes 70,000 to 100,000 clones, 85% to 90% detected once. The data derive from a study of graft-versus-host responses after intestinal transplantation. The sample was unstimulated CD4+ T cells sorted from spleen or lymph node cells, taken before intestinal transplant. This receptor was obtained from a human donor who received an intestinal transplant. The genes are TRBV5-1 and TRBJ1-1; 8 bases are shared with TRBD1. CDR3 in amino acids: CASSLAWTGINTEAFF. The CDR3 DNA follows: TGCGCCAGCAGCTTGGCTTGGACAGGGATCAACACTGAAGCTTTCTTT.